This T cell receptor (beta chain) appears in the sequencing data of a study of beta chain features in type 1 diabetes. Overall study findings and caveats: The naive, central memory and Treg TCRB repertoires of patients appeared to be more similar to one another than those of healthy donors. Shorter TCRB CDR3s, moderately but significantly so, were found in Type 1 diabetes patients in all four CD4+ subsets.

Germline loops: CDR1 GTSNPN, CDR2 SVGIG (reference sequence). This CDR3 comprises 13 residues. With V trimmed by 5 bases and J by 6 bases, 3 bases remained unmatched. Every isolated RNA sample was fully reverse transcribed, so sequencing captured expressed TCRB transcripts. Deep immunoSEQ sequencing covered naive, central memory and regulatory T cell samples. Assay used: immunoSEQ multiplex PCR; TCRdb lists only in-frame clones, some missing. In the table there are hundreds of thousands of clones, around an eighth of which are singletons. This clone came up a few times. Its specificity is not known. This sequence joins TRBV30 and TRBJ1-5, with 11 bases identical to TRBD1. Sequenced input: naive CD4+ T cells from blood. The source is a young man with type 1 diabetes. In DNA, the CDR3 is TGTGCCTGGGGGACAGGGGGACGTCAGCCCCAGCATTTT. Translating it yields CAWGTGGRQPQHF.